The 13 T cell receptor beta chains in this list originate from one sample, sequenced in a study of blood T cell repertoires in COVID-19 (dated by TCRdb to about 2020). Library preparation employed the immunoSEQ multiplex PCR assay. Imported from immuneACCESS, the table was reduced by TCRdb to in-frame sequences with V and J called. These copies leave out some clones; in studies compared against another copy, an unresolved V gene accounts for under half, and the cause of the remainder is not known. The sample profile shows fewer than 200,000 clones; 65% to 85% of them were found once. Together, the top ten hold more than 3% of the sample. The sample comprised peripheral blood. The origin of the receptors is a woman aged 80 or older with acute or convalescent COVID-19.

The V gene is TRBV2, the J gene TRBJ1-1; D gene uncertain. Per germline, CDR1 SNHLY and CDR2 FYNNEI. The CDR3 has 13 residues. Trimming pared 4 bases from V and 3 bases from J, leaving 9 bases between. This chain's CDR3 is CASSAPGYTEAFF. The CDR3 DNA reads TGTGCCAGCAGTGCCCCGGGGTACACTGAAGCTTTCTTT.

This chain uses TRBV3-1 (or the pseudogene TRBV3-2) with TRBJ1-2; 11 bases line up with TRBD1. The germline gives CDR1 LGHDT, CDR2 YNNKEL (reference sequence). With 6 bases clipped from V and 1 base from J, the junction kept 7 bases outside the gene matches. The CDR3 covers 16 residues. In DNA form, the CDR3 reads TGTGCCAGCAGGTGGACAGGGGGCCGTTTTAACTATGGCTACACCTTC. Its translation is CASRWTGGRFNYGYTF.

This clone was seen only once. V is TRBV12-3 or TRBV12-4 and J is TRBJ1-2; unclear D gene. Trimming removed 6 bases at V and 6 bases at J, with 14 bases between. This CDR3 has 13 residues. CDR3 nucleotide sequence: TGTGCCAGCAGCCCTATTGAGGGAAATGGCTACACCTTC. Protein product: CASSPIEGNGYTF.

The chain recombines TRBV3-1 (or the pseudogene TRBV3-2) with TRBJ2-7; the D gene is possibly TRBD2 (5 bases). The germline V gene has CDR1 LGHDT and CDR2 YNNKEL (reference sequence). The CDR3 is made up of 13 amino acids. Trimming removed 0 bases from V and 6 bases from J, with 9 bases in between. CDR3: CASSQDTRGEQYF. CDR3 DNA sequence: TGTGCCAGCAGCCAAGATACTAGAGGCGAGCAGTACTTC.

The chain couples TRBV6-5 to TRBJ1-1; D unresolved. V was clipped by 6 bases and J by 4 bases, with 15 bases between them. The CDR3 sequence is 14 residues long. Germline V gene data show CDR1 as MNHEY and CDR2 as SVGAGI. This CDR3 reads CASRKEALGTEAFF. CDR3 nucleotide sequence: TGTGCCAGCAGGAAAGAGGCGTTAGGCACTGAAGCTTTCTTT.

This chain links TRBV27 with TRBJ2-7, with 10 positions matching TRBD2. V trimming: 7 bases; J trimming: 3 bases; junction bases outside the gene matches: 21. This CDR3 region has 19 residues. From germline, CDR1 is MNHEY and CDR2 SMNVEV (reference sequence). In DNA form, the CDR3 reads TGTGCCAGCAACGACAGGTTTTATCTTGAGCGGGAGGGTCGCTACGAGCAGTACTTC. Translated: CASNDRFYLEREGRYEQYF.

A remark on this clone: One end of the junction fails to match germline, which may point to a read error. The V and J genes are TRBV20-1 and TRBJ1-4; D ambiguous. Germline lookup yields CDR1 DFQATT and CDR2 SNEGSKA (reference sequence). The CDR3 runs 10 residues. The CDR3 nucleotides read TGCAGTGCTAGGGGTGTAAGTGCGGTTTTT. Protein product: CSARGVSAVF.

This CDR3 is CASSYHGGDEKLFF. CDR3 DNA: TGTGCCAGCAGTTATCATGGGGGCGATGAAAAACTGTTTTTT. The chain combines TRBV6-5 with TRBJ1-4, with D possibly matching TRBD1 (6 bases). The ends were cut back, 3 bases at V and 6 bases at J, with 11 bases in the middle. In germline, CDR1 is MNHEY, CDR2 SVGAGI. The CDR3 is made up of 14 amino acids.

V is TRBV24-1 and J is TRBJ1-5; TRBD1 aligns across 12 bases. V lost 1 base and J lost 0; bases outside the gene matches: 3. Germline V gives CDR1 KGHDR, CDR2 SFDVKD. This CDR3 comprises 18 residues. The CDR3 region has the DNA TGTGCCACCAGTGATTTTTGGGACAGGGGGCTTAGCAATCAGCCCCAGCATTTT. Amino acids: CATSDFWDRGLSNQPQHF.

V and J are TRBV7-2 and TRBJ2-5, with a tentative D call TRBD1 (5 bases). With 4 bases removed from V and 3 bases from J, the gap between germline ends came to 21 bases. The germline gives CDR1 SGHTA, CDR2 FQGNSA. The CDR3 extends over 17 amino acids. The CDR3 DNA sequence: TGTGCCAGCAGCTCGTACCTATCGAGCAGGGAAGAAGAGACCCAGTACTTC. Encoded protein: CASSSYLSSREEETQYF.

This sequence joins TRBV19 and TRBJ2-2, with D hard to call. The germline V and J ends were trimmed by 3 bases and 0 bases, with 11 bases remaining between them. CDR1 and CDR2 (germline): LNHDA, SQIVND (reference sequence). There are 16 residues in the CDR3. The CDR3 bases are TGTGCCAGTAGTATGCGAATGCCATCGAACACCGGGGAGCTGTTTTTT. It codes for CASSMRMPSNTGELFF. The full variable domain, completed using reference TRBV19 and TRBJ2-2, is DGGITQSPKYLFRKEGQNVTLSCEQNLNHDAMYWYRQDPGQGLRLIYYSQIVNDFQKGDIAEGYSVSREKKESFPLTVTSAQKNPTAFYLCASSMRMPSNTGELFFGEGSRLTVL.

CDR3 bases: TGTGCCAGCTCACCCCCGACTAGCGGGGGCACCTACGAGCAGTACTTC. Translation: CASSPPTSGGTYEQYF. This rearrangement joins TRBV18 to TRBJ2-7; 12 bases line up with TRBD2. CDR1 and CDR2 (germline): KGHSH, LQKENI. This CDR3 has 16 amino acids. V lost 3 bases and J lost 2; bases outside the gene matches: 5.

The chain employs TRBV2 and TRBJ2-3; perhaps TRBD2 as D (6 bases). The CDR3 loop spans 15 amino acids. Germline-derived CDR1 and CDR2 are SNHLY and FYNNEI. Trimming left V 2 bases short and J 10 bases short, with 19 bases between. The CDR3 region has the DNA TGTGCCAGCAGTGAATGGGGGGATGGTGTGAGACCGCAGTATTTT. It yields the protein CASSEWGDGVRPQYF.